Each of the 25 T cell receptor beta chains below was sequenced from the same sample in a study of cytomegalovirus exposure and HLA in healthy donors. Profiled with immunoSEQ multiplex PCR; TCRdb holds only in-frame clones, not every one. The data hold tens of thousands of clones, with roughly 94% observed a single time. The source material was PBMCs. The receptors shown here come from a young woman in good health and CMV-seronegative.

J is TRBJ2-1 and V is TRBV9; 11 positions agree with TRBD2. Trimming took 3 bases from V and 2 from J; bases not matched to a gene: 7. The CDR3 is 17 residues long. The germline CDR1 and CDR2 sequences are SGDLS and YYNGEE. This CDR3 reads CASSEGPGLAAYNEQFF. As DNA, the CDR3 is TGTGCCAGCAGCGAAGGACCGGGACTAGCGGCCTACAATGAGCAGTTCTTC.

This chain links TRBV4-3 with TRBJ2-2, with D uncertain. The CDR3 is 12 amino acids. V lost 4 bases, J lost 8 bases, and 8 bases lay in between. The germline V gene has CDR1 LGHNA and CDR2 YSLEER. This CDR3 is CASSLNGGELFF. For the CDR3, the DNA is TGCGCCAGCAGCCTAAACGGTGGGGAGCTGTTTTTT.

The CDR3 nucleotides read TGCGCCAGCAGCCAAGATGGGGGGTATGGCTACACCTTC. It translates to CASSQDGGYGYTF. The chain recombines TRBV4-3 with TRBJ1-2; a possible D gene is TRBD1 (5 bases). Trimming took off 0 bases at V and 5 bases at J, with 7 bases between the two ends. Germline CDR1 and CDR2: LGHNA and YSLEER. CDR3 size: 13 residues.

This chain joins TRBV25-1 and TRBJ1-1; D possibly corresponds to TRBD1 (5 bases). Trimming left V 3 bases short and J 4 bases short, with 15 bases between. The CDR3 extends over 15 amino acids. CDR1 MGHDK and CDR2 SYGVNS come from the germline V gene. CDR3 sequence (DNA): TGTGCCAGCAGTGACAAAACAGGAACCTTCACTGAAGCTTTCTTT. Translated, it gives CASSDKTGTFTEAFF.

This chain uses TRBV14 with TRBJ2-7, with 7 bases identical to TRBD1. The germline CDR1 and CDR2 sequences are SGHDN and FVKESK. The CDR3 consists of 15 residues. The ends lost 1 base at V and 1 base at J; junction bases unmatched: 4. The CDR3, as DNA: TGTGCCAGCAGCCAAGTTCCAGGGGGTTCCTACGAGCAGTACTTC. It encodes CASSQVPGGSYEQYF.

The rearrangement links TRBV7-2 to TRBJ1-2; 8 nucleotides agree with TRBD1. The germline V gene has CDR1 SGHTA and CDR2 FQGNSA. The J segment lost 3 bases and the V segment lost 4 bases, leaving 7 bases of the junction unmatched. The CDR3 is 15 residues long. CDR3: CASSSYRTGYYGYTF. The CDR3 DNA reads TGTGCCAGCAGCTCCTACCGGACAGGGTACTATGGCTACACCTTC. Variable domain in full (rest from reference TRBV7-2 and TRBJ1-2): GAGVSQSPSNKVTEKGKDVELRCDPISGHTALYWYRQSLGQGLEFLIYFQGNSAPDKSGLPSDRFSAERTGGSVSTLTIQRTQQEDSAVYLCASSSYRTGYYGYTFGSGTRLTVV.

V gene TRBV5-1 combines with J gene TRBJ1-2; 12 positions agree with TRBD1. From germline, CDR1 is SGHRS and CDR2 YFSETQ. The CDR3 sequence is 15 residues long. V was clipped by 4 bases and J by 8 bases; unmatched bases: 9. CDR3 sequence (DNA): TGCGCCAGCAGCCCGGCCGGGACAGGGGGCAAGGGCTACACCTTC. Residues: CASSPAGTGGKGYTF. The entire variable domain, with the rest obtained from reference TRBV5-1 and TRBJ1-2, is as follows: KAGVTQTPRYLIKTRGQQVTLSCSPISGHRSVSWYQQTPGQGLQFLFEYFSETQRNKGNFPGRFSGRQFSNSRSEMNVSTLELGDSALYLCASSPAGTGGKGYTFGSGTRLTVV.

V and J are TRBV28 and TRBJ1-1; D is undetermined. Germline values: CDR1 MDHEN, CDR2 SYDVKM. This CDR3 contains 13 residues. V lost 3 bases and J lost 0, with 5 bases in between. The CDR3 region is CASSFFVNTEAFF. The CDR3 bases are TGTGCCAGCAGTTTCTTCGTGAACACTGAAGCTTTCTTT.

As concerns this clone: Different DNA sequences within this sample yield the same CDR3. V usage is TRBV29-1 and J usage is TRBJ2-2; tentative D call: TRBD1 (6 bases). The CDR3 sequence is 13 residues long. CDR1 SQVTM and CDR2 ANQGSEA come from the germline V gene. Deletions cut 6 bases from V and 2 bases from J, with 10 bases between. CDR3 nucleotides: TGCAGCGTCCAGGACAGTAACACCGGGGAGCTGTTTTTT. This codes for CSVQDSNTGELFF.

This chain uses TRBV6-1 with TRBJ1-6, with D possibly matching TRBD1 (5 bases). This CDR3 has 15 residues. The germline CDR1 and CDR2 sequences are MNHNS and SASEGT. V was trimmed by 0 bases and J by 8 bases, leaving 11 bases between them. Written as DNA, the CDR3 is TGTGCCAGCAGTGAAGCGCCAGACAGTTATTCACCCCTCCACTTT. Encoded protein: CASSEAPDSYSPLHF.

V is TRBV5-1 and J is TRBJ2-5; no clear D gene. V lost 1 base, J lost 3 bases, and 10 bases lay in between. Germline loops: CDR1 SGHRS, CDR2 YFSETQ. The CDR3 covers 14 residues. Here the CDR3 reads CASSLTDSKETQYF. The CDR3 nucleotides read TGCGCCAGCAGCTTGACAGATTCCAAAGAGACCCAGTACTTC.

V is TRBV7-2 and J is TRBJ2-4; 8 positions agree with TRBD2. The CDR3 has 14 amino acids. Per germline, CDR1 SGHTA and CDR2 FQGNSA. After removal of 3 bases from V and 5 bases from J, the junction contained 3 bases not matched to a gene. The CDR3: CASSFSGTENIQYF. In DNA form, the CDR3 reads TGTGCCAGCAGCTTTAGCGGGACGGAAAACATTCAGTACTTC.

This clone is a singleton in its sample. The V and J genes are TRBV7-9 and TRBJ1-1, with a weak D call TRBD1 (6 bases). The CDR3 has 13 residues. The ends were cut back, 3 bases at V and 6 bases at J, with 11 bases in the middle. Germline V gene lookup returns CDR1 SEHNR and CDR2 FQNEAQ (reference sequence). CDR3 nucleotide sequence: TGTGCCAGCAGCTTCTATGAGGGGGCTGAAGCTTTCTTT. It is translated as CASSFYEGAEAFF.

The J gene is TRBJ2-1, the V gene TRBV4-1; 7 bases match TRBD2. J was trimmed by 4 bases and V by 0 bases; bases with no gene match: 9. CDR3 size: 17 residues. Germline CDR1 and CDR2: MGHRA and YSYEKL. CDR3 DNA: TGCGCCAGCAGCCAAGAGGGGATGGGGGAGGGGTACAATGAGCAGTTCTTC. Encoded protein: CASSQEGMGEGYNEQFF.

The CDR3 protein is CASSLNPGTGGVTDTQYF. The CDR3 DNA reads TGTGCCAGCAGCTTAAATCCCGGGACAGGGGGTGTCACAGATACGCAGTATTTT. The chain is built from TRBV5-6 and TRBJ2-3; 11 bases align to TRBD1. Germline CDR1 reads SGHDT; CDR2 reads YYEEEE. The CDR3 contains 18 residues. V was clipped by 2 bases and J by 2 bases; unmatched bases: 10.

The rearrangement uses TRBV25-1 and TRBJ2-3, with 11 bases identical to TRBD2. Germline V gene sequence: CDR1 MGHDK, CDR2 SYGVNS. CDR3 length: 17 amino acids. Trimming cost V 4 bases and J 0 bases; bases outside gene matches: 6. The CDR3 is CASSGLTSGASTDTQYF. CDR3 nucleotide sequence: TGTGCCAGCAGTGGGCTGACTAGCGGGGCTAGCACAGATACGCAGTATTTT.

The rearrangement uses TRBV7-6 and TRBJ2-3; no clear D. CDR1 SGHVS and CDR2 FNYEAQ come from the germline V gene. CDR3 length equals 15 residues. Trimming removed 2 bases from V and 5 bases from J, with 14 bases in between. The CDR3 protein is CASSLPTGVLDTQYF. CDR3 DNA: TGTGCCAGCAGCTTACCGACGGGTGTTTTAGATACGCAGTATTTT.

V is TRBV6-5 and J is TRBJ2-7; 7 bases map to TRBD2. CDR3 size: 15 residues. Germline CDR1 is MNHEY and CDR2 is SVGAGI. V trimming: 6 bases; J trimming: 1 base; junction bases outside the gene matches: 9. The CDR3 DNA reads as TGTGCCAGCAGCCCAACCCTAGCGGCGTCCTACGAGCAGTACTTC. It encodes CASSPTLAASYEQYF.

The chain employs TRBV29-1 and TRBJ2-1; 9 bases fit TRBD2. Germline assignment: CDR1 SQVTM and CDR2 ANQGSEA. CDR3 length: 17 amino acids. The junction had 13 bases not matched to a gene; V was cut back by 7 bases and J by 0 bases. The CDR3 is CSAREGSGSPSYNEQFF. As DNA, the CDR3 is TGCAGCGCCAGAGAGGGTAGCGGGAGCCCCTCCTACAATGAGCAGTTCTTC.

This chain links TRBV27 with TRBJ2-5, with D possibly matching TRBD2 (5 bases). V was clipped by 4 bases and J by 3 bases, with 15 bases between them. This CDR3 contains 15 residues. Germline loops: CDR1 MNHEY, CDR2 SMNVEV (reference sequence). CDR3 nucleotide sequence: TGTGCCAGCAGTTCCGAATACGGGGTAGAAGAGACCCAGTACTTC. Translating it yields CASSSEYGVEETQYF.

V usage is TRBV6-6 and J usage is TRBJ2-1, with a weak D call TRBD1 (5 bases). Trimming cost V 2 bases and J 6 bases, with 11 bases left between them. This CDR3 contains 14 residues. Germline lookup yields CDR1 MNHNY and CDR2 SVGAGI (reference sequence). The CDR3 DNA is TGTGCCAGCAGTTACGCTCGACAGCTCAATGAGCAGTTCTTC. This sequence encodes CASSYARQLNEQFF.

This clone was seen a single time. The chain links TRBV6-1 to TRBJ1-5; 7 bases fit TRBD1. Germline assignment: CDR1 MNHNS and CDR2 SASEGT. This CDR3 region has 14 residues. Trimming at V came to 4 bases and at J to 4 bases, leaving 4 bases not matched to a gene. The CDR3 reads CASSGQGSNQPQHF. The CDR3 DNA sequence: TGTGCCAGCAGTGGACAGGGAAGTAATCAGCCCCAGCATTTT.

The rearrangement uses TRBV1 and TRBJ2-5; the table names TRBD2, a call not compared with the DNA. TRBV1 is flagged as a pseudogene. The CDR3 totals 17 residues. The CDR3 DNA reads TGCACCAGCAGCCAAAGGGGGTCCTTAGCGGGAGCAGAGACCCAGTACTTC. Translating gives CTSSQRGSLAGAETQYF.

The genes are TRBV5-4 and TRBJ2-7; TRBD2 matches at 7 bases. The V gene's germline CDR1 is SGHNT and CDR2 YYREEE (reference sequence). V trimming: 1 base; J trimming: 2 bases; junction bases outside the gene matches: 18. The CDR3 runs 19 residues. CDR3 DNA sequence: TGTGCCAGCAGCTTGTCTCCTGGCGGGAGAGCCACGCGGACCTACGAGCAGTACTTC. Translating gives CASSLSPGGRATRTYEQYF.

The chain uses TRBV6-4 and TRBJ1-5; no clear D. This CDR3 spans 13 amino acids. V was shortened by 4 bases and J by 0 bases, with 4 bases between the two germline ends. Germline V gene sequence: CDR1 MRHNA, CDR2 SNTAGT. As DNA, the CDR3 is TGTGCCAGCAGTGTTAATAGCAATCAGCCCCAGCATTTT. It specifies CASSVNSNQPQHF.